Shown below are 2 T cell receptor beta chains from a single sample sequenced in a study of blood T cell repertoires in COVID-19. This table comes from immunoSEQ multiplex PCR, and its TCRdb copy is limited to in-frame clones, with some not included. This sample has about 220,000 clones; 80% to 90% occur once, and the top ten carry approximately 3.4%. Sequenced: PBMCs or T cells enriched from blood (not recorded which). These receptors were collected from a woman aged 18-30 years in a cohort exposed to, infected with or recovered from COVID-19 (not recorded which).

The chain links TRBV5-8 to TRBJ2-1; D gene unclear. Germline V gene sequence: CDR1 SGHTS, CDR2 YDEGEE. Trimming pared 1 base from V and 2 bases from J, leaving 10 bases between. This CDR3 has 15 amino acids. For the CDR3, the DNA is TGTGCCAGCAGCTTGCTAGGCGGTACCTACAATGAGCAGTTCTTC. It translates to CASSLLGGTYNEQFF.

As to this clone: Sequence at one end of the junction differs from germline and may be a read error. The chain couples TRBV28 to TRBJ2-5; TRBD2 matches 9 bases. The CDR3 length is 12 residues. Germline CDR1 reads MDHEN; CDR2 reads SYDVKM. The CDR3 sequence is CASSFSGGLLNF. In nucleotides, the CDR3 is TGTGCCAGCAGTTTTAGCGGGGGCCTCCTCAACTTC.